This TCR beta chain was captured by sequencing in a study of response to subunit inactivated influenza vaccine (dated by TCRdb to the late 2010s). For context, the study as a whole: To follow how T cells responded to a trivalent subunit inactivated influenza vaccine, the researchers relied on deep quantitative profiling of the T cell receptor repertoire. Overall study results and their limits: The authors proposed that each seasonal influenza vaccination may bring in only a limited number of new T cells.

The junction shows trimming of 5 bases on V and 3 bases on J, plus 16 bases between the germline ends. The CDR3 numbers 16 residues from cysteine through phenylalanine. Of the read, only the CDR3 DNA is kept; its 48 bases are in frame from base 1. The CDR1 and CDR2 encoded by the germline V gene (reference sequence) are MNHEY and SMNVEV. A word on this clonotype: Its antigen target is currently unknown. The input lacks base qualities; no much larger clone sits a single base away.

The library was prepared using RT-PCR. TCRdb shows the sequencer as Illumina HiSeq 2500. The public reads were reprocessed in TCRdb via fastp at Q25 and MiXCR, keeping in-frame beta chains. Identical CDR3 proteins give one entry, which carries the most common genes and DNA. In all, the sample holds approximately 230,000 distinct CDR3 sequences, and over 9% of those were seen once. The ten top clones hold roughly 7.7% of the sample. The V and J segments used are TRBV27 and TRBJ2-2; the D element could tentatively be TRBD1 or TRBD2, as 5 bases agree for each. The specimen comprised non-naive T cells sorted from PBMCs, sampled 14 to 15 days before vaccination. In the paper's terms, the cell subset or site label means: memory T cell fraction. The receptor's source is a man aged 50 to 60 who received an inactivated influenza vaccine. Donor details come from another sample of the same person, matched by shared clones. The DNA is as follows: TGTGCCAGCAGTCCGGCCGGGACCCTGGACACCGGGGAGCTGTTTTTT. Translated, it gives CASSPAGTLDTGELFF.